Listed here are 19 T cell receptor beta chains from one sample, sequenced in a study of blood T cell repertoires in COVID-19. Using immunoSEQ multiplex PCR, the repertoire was profiled, and TCRdb retains in-frame clones only, with some absent. Found here are around 160,000 clones, approximately 80% of them singletons; the top ten hold 8% to 9%. Sequencing was performed on peripheral blood. The receptor set was obtained from a human donor with acute or convalescent COVID-19. The donor label of this sample is uncertain.

The chain links TRBV28 to TRBJ1-2; the D is unclear. Germline values: CDR1 MDHEN, CDR2 SYDVKM. Trimming removed 4 bases from V and 4 bases from J, with 10 bases in between. The CDR3 consists of 13 residues. This CDR3 is CASSWKQSYGYTF. Here the CDR3 DNA reads TGTGCCAGCAGTTGGAAACAGAGCTATGGCTACACCTTC.

The genes are TRBV6-5 and TRBJ1-2; TRBD1 aligns across 11 bases. Germline lookup yields CDR1 MNHEY and CDR2 SVGAGI. The CDR3 totals 13 residues. After removal of 4 bases from V and 10 bases from J, the junction contained 5 bases not matched to a gene. CDR3 nucleotide sequence: TGTGCCAGCAGTTCCGGGACAGGGGGACTCTACACCTTC. Encoded protein: CASSSGTGGLYTF.

The V and J genes are TRBV30 and TRBJ1-6, with unresolved D. The V gene's germline CDR1 is GTSNPN and CDR2 SVGIG (reference sequence). V lost 3 bases and J lost 7, with 16 bases in between. CDR3 size: 15 residues. CDR3 loop: CAWSISWAINSPLHF. DNA for the CDR3: TGTGCCTGGAGCATCAGCTGGGCGATCAATTCACCCCTCCACTTT. The full variable domain, in which reference TRBV30 and TRBJ1-6 provide the parts outside the CDR3, is SQTIHQWPATLVQPVGSPLSLECTVEGTSNPNLYWYRQAAGRGLQLLFYSVGIGQISSEVPQNLSASRPQDRQFILSSKKLLLSDSGFYLCAWSISWAINSPLHFGNGTRLTVT.

The CDR3 protein is CASSFGGRGGYTF. In nucleotides, the CDR3 is TGTGCCAGCAGTTTTGGCGGGAGGGGTGGCTACACCTTC. The J gene is TRBJ1-2, the V gene TRBV6-5, with TRBD1 as a possible D gene (5 bases). V was cut by 4 bases and J by 7 bases, with 13 bases left in between. The CDR3 contains 13 residues. CDR1 is MNHEY and CDR2 is SVGAGI in the germline V gene.

This sequence joins TRBV6-5 and TRBJ2-1; 7 bases fit TRBD1. The junction had 4 bases not matched to a gene; V was cut back by 0 bases and J by 5 bases. Germline V gene sequence: CDR1 MNHEY, CDR2 SVGAGI. The CDR3 sequence is 15 residues long. The chain's CDR3 is CASSYSGTANNEQFF. CDR3 coding DNA: TGTGCCAGCAGTTACTCCGGGACAGCAAACAATGAGCAGTTCTTC.

The chain employs TRBV5-1 and TRBJ2-5; D perhaps matches TRBD1 (6 bases). With 4 bases removed from V and 3 bases from J, the gap between germline ends came to 19 bases. The germline V gene has CDR1 SGHRS and CDR2 YFSETQ. This CDR3 spans 16 amino acids. The CDR3 loop reads CASSPSWGQHKETQYF. In DNA, the CDR3 is TGCGCCAGCAGCCCCTCATGGGGGCAGCACAAAGAGACCCAGTACTTC.

This sequence joins TRBV6-6 and TRBJ2-3; D is undetermined. Germline V gene sequence: CDR1 MNHNY, CDR2 SVGAGI (reference sequence). The V end was cut by 10 bases, the J end by 0 bases, with 5 bases between. The CDR3 extends over 11 amino acids. The CDR3 nucleotides read TGTGCCATCGGTAGCACAGATACGCAGTATTTT. Amino acid sequence: CAIGSTDTQYF.

This sequence joins TRBV19 and TRBJ1-4; a weak D match, TRBD1 (6 bases). The CDR3 covers 14 residues. Germline assignment: CDR1 LNHDA and CDR2 SQIVND (reference sequence). V lost 1 base to trimming and J lost 13 bases, with 16 bases between them. Here the CDR3 reads CASSIGHREQRLFF. CDR3 nucleotides: TGTGCCAGTAGTATAGGACACAGGGAACAACGACTGTTTTTT.

The chain uses TRBV2 and TRBJ2-7; 8 bases line up with TRBD1. CDR3 length equals 15 residues. CDR1 and CDR2 (germline): SNHLY, FYNNEI. Germline trimming cut 5 bases from V and 0 bases from J; bases unmatched to any gene: 6. The CDR3: CASSRDRPTSYEQYV. CDR3 coding DNA: TGTGCCAGCAGTAGGGACAGGCCTACCTCCTACGAGCAGTACGTC.

The table lists this clone with a count of one. The chain couples TRBV30 to TRBJ1-5, with a possible D match to TRBD1 (5 bases). The CDR3 totals 13 residues. Germline CDR1 is GTSNPN and CDR2 is SVGIG (reference sequence). Trimming took 3 bases from V and 4 from J, leaving 10 bases between them. The CDR3 bases are TGTGCCTGGAGCTCCCAGGGTAATCAGCCCCAGCATTTT. Protein product: CAWSSQGNQPQHF.

The rearrangement uses TRBV11-2 and TRBJ2-5, with TRBD2 matching over 8 bases. CDR3 length: 14 amino acids. V shed 7 bases and J 6 bases; nucleotides not matched to a gene: 10. Germline V lookup: CDR1 SGHAT, CDR2 FQNNGV. For the CDR3, the DNA is TGTGCCAGCACCCCGGGGGGGCCCGTTCAGACCCAGTACTTC. Residues: CASTPGGPVQTQYF.

About this clone: The sample contains more than one DNA sequence encoding this CDR3. The V and J genes are TRBV19 and TRBJ1-5; TRBD1 matches at 9 bases. With 8 bases clipped from V and 2 bases from J, the junction kept 1 base outside the gene matches. Germline V gives CDR1 LNHDA, CDR2 SQIVND (reference sequence). The CDR3 runs 13 residues. The CDR3 loop is CASRDRGNQPQHF. CDR3 sequence (DNA): TGTGCCAGTCGGGACAGGGGCAATCAGCCCCAGCATTTT.

This chain joins TRBV2 and TRBJ1-5; 7 nucleotides align to TRBD1. Per the germline V gene, CDR1 is SNHLY and CDR2 is FYNNEI. This CDR3 is 15 amino acids long. After removal of 8 bases from V and 6 bases from J, the junction contained 13 bases not matched to a gene. The CDR3 loop reads CASRPKEGGGQPQHF. Written as DNA, the CDR3 is TGTGCCAGCCGGCCGAAAGAAGGGGGCGGTCAGCCCCAGCATTTT.

The chain couples TRBV24-1 to TRBJ1-5; D gene uncertain. Looked up from germline, CDR1 is KGHDR and CDR2 is SFDVKD. The V and J ends lost 2 bases and 6 bases respectively, with 4 bases between them. The CDR3 has 12 amino acids. This chain's CDR3 is CATSDSRQPQHF. CDR3 DNA sequence: TGTGCCACCAGTGATTCCCGTCAGCCCCAGCATTTT.

The chain employs TRBV11-2 and TRBJ2-7; the D gene is possibly TRBD1 (8 bases). The CDR3 has 14 amino acids. V was shortened by 5 bases and J by 5 bases, with 16 bases between the two germline ends. Germline lookup yields CDR1 SGHAT and CDR2 FQNNGV. The CDR3 bases are TGTGCCAGCAGCCTCGGACAGGGAGGGGACGAGCAGTACTTC. Translating it yields CASSLGQGGDEQYF.

The chain couples TRBV19 to TRBJ1-2; D unclear. From germline, CDR1 is LNHDA and CDR2 SQIVND (reference sequence). This CDR3 contains 13 residues. The V gene lost 3 bases and the J gene lost 4 bases, with 9 bases spanning the gap. The CDR3 sequence is CASSIEGTYGYTF. The CDR3 nucleotides read TGTGCCAGTAGTATCGAGGGTACCTATGGCTACACCTTC.

The J gene is TRBJ2-7, the V gene TRBV19; TRBD1 aligns across 10 bases. Germline-derived CDR1 and CDR2 are LNHDA and SQIVND (reference sequence). There are 14 residues in the CDR3. The trim removed 4 bases at V and 0 bases at J, leaving 0 bases unmatched. Written as DNA, the CDR3 is TGTGCCAGTAGTAGACAGGGGGCCTCCTACGAGCAGTACTTC. Protein sequence: CASSRQGASYEQYF.

The V and J genes are TRBV5-1 and TRBJ1-2; tentative D call: TRBD1 (6 bases). Between the trimmed V and J ends, which lost 0 bases and 5 bases, there was a span of 17 bases. Germline CDR1 and CDR2: SGHRS and YFSETQ. The CDR3 totals 16 residues. CDR3 sequence reads: CASSLAGQIREYGYTF. The DNA for the CDR3 is TGCGCCAGCAGCTTGGCGGGACAAATCCGGGAATATGGCTACACCTTC.

This clone was recorded once. No DNA is shown, since the ends of the CDR3 on it are uncertain; the CDR3 is the one TCRdb lists. The CDR3 protein is CASSSSTDGRVARGYTF. The chain uses TRBV28 and TRBJ1-2; TRBD1, the D gene given by the table, was not confirmed from the DNA. The CDR3 is 17 residues long, ends included. CDR1 MDHEN and CDR2 SYDVKM come from the germline V gene.